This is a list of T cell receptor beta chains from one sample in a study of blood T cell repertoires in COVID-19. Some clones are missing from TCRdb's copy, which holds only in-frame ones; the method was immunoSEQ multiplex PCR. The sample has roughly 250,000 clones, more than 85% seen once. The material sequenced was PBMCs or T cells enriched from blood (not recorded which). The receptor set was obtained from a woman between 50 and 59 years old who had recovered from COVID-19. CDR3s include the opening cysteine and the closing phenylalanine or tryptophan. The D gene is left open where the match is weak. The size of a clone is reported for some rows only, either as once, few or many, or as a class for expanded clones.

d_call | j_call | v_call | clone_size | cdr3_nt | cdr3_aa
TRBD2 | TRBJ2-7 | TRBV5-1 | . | TGCGCCAGCAGCTTGGGTCCTAGCGGGACCTACGAGCAGTACTTC | CASSLGPSGTYEQYF
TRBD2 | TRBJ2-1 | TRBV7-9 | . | TGTGCCAGCAGTTCGGGCCGCGGGAGCTCCTACAATGAGCAGTTCTTC | CASSSGRGSSYNEQFF
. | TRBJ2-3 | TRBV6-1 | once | TGTGCCAGCAGTGAAACAACAGATACGCAGTATTTT | CASSETTDTQYF
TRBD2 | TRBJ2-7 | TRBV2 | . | TGTGCCAGTACCTTTAGCGGGAGGGCCTACGAGCAGTACTTC | CASTFSGRAYEQYF
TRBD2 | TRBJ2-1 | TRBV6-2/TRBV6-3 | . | TGTGCCAGCACCCCTTTCCCAGCGGGAGGCCCCGGGGAGCAGTTCTTC | CASTPFPAGGPGEQFF
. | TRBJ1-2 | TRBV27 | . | TGTGCCAGCAGTTTTAGCCGCACTGGCGGGAACTATGGCTACACCTTC | CASSFSRTGGNYGYTF
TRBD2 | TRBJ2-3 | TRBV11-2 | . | TGTGCCAGCAGCTTTGGGGAGGGAGATACGCAGTATTTT | CASSFGEGDTQYF
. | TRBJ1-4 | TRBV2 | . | TGTGCCAGCAGTGAACCCCGGGAAACTAATGAAAAACTGTTTTTT | CASSEPRETNEKLFF
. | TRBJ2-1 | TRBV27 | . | TGTGCCAGCACCTGGCTGGGGGGGCGGAACAATGAGCAGTTCTTC | CASTWLGGRNNEQFF
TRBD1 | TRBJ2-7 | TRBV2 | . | TGTGCCACCCGGGACAGGGGCGACGAGCAGTACTTC | CATRDRGDEQYF
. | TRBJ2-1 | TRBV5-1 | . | TGCGCCAGCAGCTTGGCCACTGGAGGGGTCGGCAATGAGCAGTTCTTC | CASSLATGGVGNEQFF
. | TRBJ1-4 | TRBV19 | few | TGTGCCAGCAGTAGCAGGGCAACTAATGAAAAACTGTTTTTT | CASSSRATNEKLFF
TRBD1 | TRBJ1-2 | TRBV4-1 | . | TGCGCCAGCAGCCAGGCAACAGGGGGCTCTGGCTACACCTTC | CASSQATGGSGYTF
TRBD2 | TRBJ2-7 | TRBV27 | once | TGTGCCAGCAGTTTACGCCTAGCGGGGTCGTACGAGCAGTACTTC | CASSLRLAGSYEQYF
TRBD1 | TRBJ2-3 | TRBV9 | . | TGTGCCAGTAGCAGGGGGCGAGGCACAGATACGCAGTATTTT | CASSRGRGTDTQYF
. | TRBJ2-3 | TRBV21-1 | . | TGTGCCAGCAGCGCTGGTGGTAGCGGCCCGAAACCTAGCACAGATACGCAGTATTTT | CASSAGGSGPKPSTDTQYF
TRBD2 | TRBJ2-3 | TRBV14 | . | TGTGCCAGCAGCCAAGAAGCGGGATTACTCACAGATACGCAGTATTTT | CASSQEAGLLTDTQYF
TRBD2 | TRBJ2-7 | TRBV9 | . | TGTGCCAGCAGCGTAGCGGGAGGTCTATCCTACGAGCAGTACTTC | CASSVAGGLSYEQYF
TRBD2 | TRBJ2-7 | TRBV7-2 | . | TGTGCCAGCAGCCGGTTAGCGGGAGCTAACGAGCAGTACTTC | CASSRLAGANEQYF
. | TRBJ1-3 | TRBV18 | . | TGTGCCAGCTCACCACCCCGCCGGCAGGGCTCTGGAAACACCATATATTTT | CASSPPRRQGSGNTIYF
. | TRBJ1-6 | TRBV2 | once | TGTGCCACCAGAGTTGACAGGAGCTCCTATAATTCACCCCTCCACTTT | CATRVDRSSYNSPLHF
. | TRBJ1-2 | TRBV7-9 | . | TGTGCCAGCAGCTTAGCTTTTGGCCCCCGTGTGGAGAACTATGGCTACACCTTC | CASSLAFGPRVENYGYTF
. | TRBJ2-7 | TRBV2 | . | TGTGCCAGCAGTGAGTTTGGTTTCGGCGAGCAGTACTTC | CASSEFGFGEQYF
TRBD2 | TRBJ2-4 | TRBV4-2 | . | TGTGCCAGCAGCTTGGGGAGGGAGAACATTCAGTACTTC | CASSLGRENIQYF
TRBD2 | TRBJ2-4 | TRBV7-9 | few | TGTGCCAGCAGCTTGGTTAGCGGGACCAAAAACATTCAGTACTTC | CASSLVSGTKNIQYF
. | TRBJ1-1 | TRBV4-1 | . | TGCGCCAGCAGCCAAGTAGAAAATTTGAACACTGAAGCTTTCTTT | CASSQVENLNTEAFF
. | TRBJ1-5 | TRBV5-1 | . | TGCGCCAGCAGCTTGGCCGGAGTGGGCAATCAGCCCCAGCATTTT | CASSLAGVGNQPQHF
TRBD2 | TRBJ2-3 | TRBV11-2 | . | TGTGCCAGCAGCCATTATAGAACTAGCGGGAGGGTTTCGAGAGATACGCAGTATTTT | CASSHYRTSGRVSRDTQYF
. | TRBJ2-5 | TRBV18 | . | TGTGCCAGCTCACGGGAGAGAGAGACCCAGTACTTC | CASSRERETQYF
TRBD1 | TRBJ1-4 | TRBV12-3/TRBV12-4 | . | TGTGCCAGCAGTACAGGGGGCCAGGAAAAACTGTTTTTT | CASSTGGQEKLFF
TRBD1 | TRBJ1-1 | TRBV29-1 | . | TGCAGCGCAGGACAGGGCATGAACACTGAAGCTTTCTTT | CSAGQGMNTEAFF
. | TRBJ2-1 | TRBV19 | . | TGTGCCAGTAGTATCCTTTTGAGTGAGCAGTTCTTC | CASSILLSEQFF
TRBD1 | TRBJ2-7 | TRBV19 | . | TGTGCCAGTAGCAGAACGAATCCGGGACAGGGGGCCTACGAGCAGTACTTC | CASSRTNPGQGAYEQYF
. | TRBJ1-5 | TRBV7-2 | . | TGTGCCAGCAGCTTAGGGGACATCGGAAATCAGCCCCAGCATTTT | CASSLGDIGNQPQHF
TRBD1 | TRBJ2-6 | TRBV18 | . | TGTGCCAGCTCACTGCAACAGGGGGTCTCTGGGGCCAACGTCCTGACTTTC | CASSLQQGVSGANVLTF
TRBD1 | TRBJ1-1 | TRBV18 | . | TGTGCCAGCTCAGGACAGGGGACTGAAGCTTTCTTT | CASSGQGTEAFF
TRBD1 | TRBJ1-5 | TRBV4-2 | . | TGTGCCAGCAGCCCCCGGGACAGAGATAAGCCCCAGCATTTT | CASSPRDRDKPQHF
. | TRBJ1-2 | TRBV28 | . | TGTGCCAGCAGTTCTACGGAGTATGGCTACACCTTC | CASSSTEYGYTF
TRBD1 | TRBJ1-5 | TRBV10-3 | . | TGTGCCATCAACCGGGACAGGGGCCGGACCCCTGTTATTAGCAATCAGCCCCAGCATTTT | CAINRDRGRTPVISNQPQHF
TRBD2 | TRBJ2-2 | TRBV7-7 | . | TGTGCTAGCAGCCCACAACTAGCGGGAGTCACCGGGGAGCTGTTTTTT | CASSPQLAGVTGELFF
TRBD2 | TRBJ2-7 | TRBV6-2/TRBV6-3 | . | TGTGCCAGCAGTTGGAGGATCGCCGCGGGAGGGCAGTACTTC | CASSWRIAAGGQYF
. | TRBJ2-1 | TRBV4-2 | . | TGTGCCAGCAGCCAAGGCCCCCGGGACTCGGTCTACAATGAGCAGTTCTTC | CASSQGPRDSVYNEQFF
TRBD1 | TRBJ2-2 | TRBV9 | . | TGTGCCAGCAGCGTAGACGGGACAGTCACCGGGGAGCTGTTTTTT | CASSVDGTVTGELFF
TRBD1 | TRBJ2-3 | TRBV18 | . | TGTGCCAGCTCACCAAAAGGGGGACAGGAAAGAGATACGCAGTATTTT | CASSPKGGQERDTQYF
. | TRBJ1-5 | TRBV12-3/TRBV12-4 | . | TGTGCCAGCAGTAACAGGAATCAGCCCCAGCATTTT | CASSNRNQPQHF
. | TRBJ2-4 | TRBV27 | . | TGTGCCAGCAGTCCCGCGGGCATTCAGTACTTC | CASSPAGIQYF
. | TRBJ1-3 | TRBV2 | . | TGTGCCAGCAGTCGGGTTTCCAACACCATATATTTT | CASSRVSNTIYF
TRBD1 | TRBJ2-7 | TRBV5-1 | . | TGCGCCAGCAGCGGCCGGGACAGGGCCTACGAGCAGTACTTC | CASSGRDRAYEQYF
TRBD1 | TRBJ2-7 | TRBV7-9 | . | TGTGCCAGCAGCCCATCTAGGGGACAGGGTTACGAGCAGTACTTC | CASSPSRGQGYEQYF
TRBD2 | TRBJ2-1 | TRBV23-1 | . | TGCGCCAGCAGTCAATCTCTCCCCCGGACTAGCGACAATGAGCAGTTCTTC | CASSQSLPRTSDNEQFF
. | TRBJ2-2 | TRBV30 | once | TGTGCCTGGAGTGTACGAGAGGCCGGGGAGCTGTTTTTT | CAWSVREAGELFF
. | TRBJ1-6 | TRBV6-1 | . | TGTGCCAGCAGTGATCAGTCCTATAATTCACCCCTCCACTTT | CASSDQSYNSPLHF
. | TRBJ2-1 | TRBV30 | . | TGTGCCTGGAGAGGTATATTGGACCAGGGATTCTTC | CAWRGILDQGFF
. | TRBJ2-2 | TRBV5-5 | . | TGTGCCAGCAGACCGGGACAAAACACCGGGGAGCTGTTTTTT | CASRPGQNTGELFF
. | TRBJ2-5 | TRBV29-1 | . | TGCAGCGTTGACAGGGGCCCGGAGACCCAGTACTTC | CSVDRGPETQYF